This T cell receptor beta chain emerged from a study of T cells in Graves' hyperthyroidism and ophthalmopathy. TCR beta CDR3 regions were amplified from RNA transcripts. HTBI primers drove first-round RT-PCR of the TCR CDR3. MiXCR was run by TCRdb on the multiplex PCR reads, yielding one entry per CDR3 protein. Found here are fewer than 350,000 distinct CDR3 sequences, about 16% of them singletons; the top ten hold about 33%. CDR1 is LGHDT and CDR2 is YNNKEL in the germline V gene (reference sequence). Unmatched junction bases numbered 5, after V lost 5 bases and J lost 9 bases. This CDR3 has 15 amino acids. This clonotype was counted a few times.

Source material: blood. The chain links TRBV3-1 to TRBJ1-6, with TRBD1 identical over 12 bases. This TCR was sampled from a woman aged 45-65 years with Graves' hyperthyroidism that later progressed to Graves' ophthalmopathy. The CDR3 DNA follows: TGTGCCAGCAGCGCCGGGACAGGGGGCGGTTCACCCCTCCACTTT. Translating gives CASSAGTGGGSPLHF.